These T cell receptor beta chains were read from a single sample in a study of neurological immune-mediated disorders. TCRdb re-analysed the 5' RACE reads in MiXCR, keeping a single row per CDR3 protein. This sample has approximately 85,000 distinct CDR3 sequences; 13% occur once, and the top ten carry 5%. The sample was PBMCs. The receptors originated from a female donor with HTLV-1-associated myelopathy (HAM/TSP). CDR3s include the opening cysteine and the closing phenylalanine or tryptophan. The D gene is left open where the match is weak. Expanded clones are given a class, and other clones once, few, many or no size at all.

TRBJ2-6,TRBV7-8,many,.,CASSFLQAVRSGANVLTF,TGTGCCAGCAGCTTTCTACAAGCGGTGAGATCTGGGGCCAACGTCCTGACTTTC
TRBJ2-3,TRBV7-7,.,.,CASSAESTDTQYF,TGTGCCAGCAGCGCGGAGTCCACAGATACGCAGTATTTT
TRBJ1-2,TRBV6-6,many,.,CASSYSPGLYGYTF,TGTGCCAGCAGTTACTCTCCAGGGTTATATGGCTACACCTTC
TRBJ2-7,TRBV6-2/TRBV6-3,many,.,CASSKTYEQYF,TGTGCCAGCAGCAAAACCTACGAGCAGTACTTC
TRBJ2-3,TRBV5-1,many,TRBD2,CASSLVRGGKDTQYF,TGCGCCAGCAGCTTGGTACGGGGGGGCAAAGATACGCAGTATTTT
TRBJ2-7,TRBV24-1,many,.,CATSESGTVGEQYF,TGTGCCACCAGTGAGTCCGGTACTGTGGGCGAGCAGTACTTC
TRBJ2-1,TRBV4-1,many,.,CASSQDVARIGYNEQFF,TGCGCCAGCAGCCAAGATGTTGCGCGGATTGGGTACAATGAGCAGTTCTTC
TRBJ2-1,TRBV4-1,many,TRBD2,CASSQERLAGGSSYNEQFF,TGCGCCAGCAGCCAAGAAAGGCTAGCGGGGGGGAGCTCCTACAATGAGCAGTTCTTC
TRBJ2-3,TRBV7-9,many,TRBD1,CASSLAQGVTDTQYF,TGTGCCAGCAGCTTAGCACAGGGGGTAACAGATACGCAGTATTTT
TRBJ2-7,TRBV7-9,many,TRBD1,CASSLRTGGPYEQYF,TGTGCCAGCAGCTTGAGGACAGGGGGCCCCTACGAGCAGTACTTC
TRBJ1-5,TRBV9,many,TRBD1,CASSAPGQGACGNQPQHF,TGTGCCAGCAGCGCCCCGGGACAGGGGGCGTGCGGCAATCAGCCCCAGCATTTT
TRBJ2-3,TRBV4-2,many,.,CASSQVMTDTQYF,TGTGCCAGCAGCCAAGTAATGACAGATACGCAGTATTTT
TRBJ2-7,TRBV7-2,.,.,CASSRTAYEQYF,TGTGCCAGCAGCCGGACCGCCTACGAGCAGTACTTC
TRBJ1-4,TRBV28,many,.,CASSRKGSVKLFF,TGTGCCAGCAGTAGGAAGGGATCCGTAAAACTGTTTTTT
TRBJ2-5,TRBV5-1,many,.,CASSPIGSQETQYF,TGCGCCAGCAGCCCCATAGGTTCACAAGAGACCCAGTACTTC
TRBJ2-1,TRBV12-3/TRBV12-4,.,.,CASSLLVSVCKNEQFF,TGTGCCAGCAGTTTACTCGTTAGCGTGTGTAAGAATGAGCAGTTCTTC
TRBJ1-1,TRBV6-6,many,.,CASSRLGAEAFF,TGTGCCAGCAGTCGTTTGGGCGCTGAAGCTTTCTTT
TRBJ2-7,TRBV20-1,many,.,CSARDLEGNVIHEQYF,TGCAGTGCTAGAGATCTGGAGGGAAATGTAATCCACGAGCAGTACTTC
TRBJ2-1,TRBV5-5,many,.,CASSLLAGGLRNEQFF,TGTGCCAGCAGCTTGTTGGCTGGGGGACTGAGGAATGAGCAGTTCTTC
TRBJ2-1,TRBV7-2,many,.,CASSLARGGNEQFF,TGTGCCAGCAGCTTAGCCAGGGGGGGCAATGAGCAGTTCTTC
TRBJ1-1,TRBV11-1,many,.,CASSNKDGSGAFF,TGTGCCAGCAGTAATAAGGACGGCAGCGGAGCTTTCTTT
TRBJ2-1,TRBV20-1,many,TRBD2,CSARAPRGGLNEQFF,TGCAGTGCTAGAGCACCGCGGGGGGGCCTCAATGAGCAGTTCTTC
TRBJ1-5,TRBV7-2,few,.,CASSSIGLQGMSNQHQHF,TGTGCCAGCAGCTCAATCGGGCTCCAGGGGATGAGCAATCAGCACCAGCATTTT